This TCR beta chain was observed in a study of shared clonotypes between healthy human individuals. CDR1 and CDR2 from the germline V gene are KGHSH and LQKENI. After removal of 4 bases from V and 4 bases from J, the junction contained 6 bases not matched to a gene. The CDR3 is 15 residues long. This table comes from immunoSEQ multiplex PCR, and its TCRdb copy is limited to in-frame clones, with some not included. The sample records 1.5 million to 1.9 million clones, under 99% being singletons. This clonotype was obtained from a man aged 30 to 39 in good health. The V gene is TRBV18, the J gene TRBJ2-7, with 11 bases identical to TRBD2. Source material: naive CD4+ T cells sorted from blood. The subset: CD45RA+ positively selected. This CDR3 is CASSRTSGSRYEQYF. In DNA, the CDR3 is TGTGCCAGCTCACGAACTAGCGGGAGTCGGTACGAGCAGTACTTC.